The clone carrying this T cell receptor beta chain was seen many times. The germline CDR1 and CDR2 sequences are MNHEY and SMNVEV (reference sequence). V was pared by 5 bases and J by 8 bases, with 19 bases between. There are 15 residues in the CDR3. Quantitative barcoded 5'-RACE was used to prepare TCR beta libraries. TCRdb re-analysed the 5' RACE reads in MiXCR, keeping a single row per CDR3 protein. The sample carries around 250,000 distinct CDR3 sequences, around 11% recorded once. These data belong to a study of CD8 T cells in ankylosing spondylitis. The sample taken for sequencing was blood, either unsorted or a sorted T cell fraction (not recorded which). The gene calls are TRBV27 and TRBJ2-1, with D possibly TRBD2 on 6 matching bases. This clonotype originated in a male donor with ankylosing spondylitis or in good health (not recorded which). The CDR3 is CASSPTSSRVHEQFF. The CDR3 region has the DNA TGTGCCAGCAGTCCCACTAGCTCCCGCGTCCATGAGCAGTTCTTC.